The source of this TCR beta chain is a study of blood T cell repertoires in COVID-19. Overall study context: COVID-19 samples collected from the United States, Italy and Spain covered acute and convalescent phases. PBMCs, B-cell-depleted T cells, or T cells provided the cDNA or gDNA that made up the material.

The V gene's germline CDR1 is SGHRS and CDR2 YFSETQ. This CDR3 contains 14 residues. V lost 1 base, J lost 4 bases, and 12 bases lay in between. Original handling: Reference gene primer amplification yielded estimated nucleated cell counts. The method was immunoSEQ multiplex PCR; TCRdb's version includes in-frame clones alone and lacks a portion of them. V, J and clone size were drawn from that table, and D and trimming were deduced from the DNA. The top ten hold 6.5% to 9.5% of the sample, which has 200,000 or so clones, 80% to 85% seen once. Participant-given clinical history determined each cohort assignment.

The chain joins TRBV5-1 to TRBJ2-7; tentative D call: TRBD2 (7 bases). Sequencing was performed on PBMCs or T cells enriched from blood (not recorded which). The sequence came from a man aged 40-49 years who had recovered from COVID-19. The CDR3 nucleotides read TGCGCCAGCAGCTTGAGGGGGGGGGCATACGAGCAGTACTTC. As protein: CASSLRGGAYEQYF.